The entry below describes one TCR beta chain. The sample comes from a study of technical replicates of blood from several donors. Germline assignment: CDR1 SGHAT and CDR2 FQDESV (reference sequence). The trim removed 5 bases at V and 0 bases at J, leaving 7 bases unmatched. The CDR3 totals 16 residues. Profiled with immunoSEQ multiplex PCR; TCRdb holds only in-frame clones, not every one. The repertoire holds some 30,000 clones, with around nine tenths as singletons. Material: PBMCs. The chain employs TRBV11-1 and TRBJ2-7; 10 bases are shared with TRBD2. The receptor was isolated from a human donor in good health. Some clones in this sample may be carry-over from other donors' samples. CDR3 region: CASSQKGLASSYEQYF. CDR3 DNA: TGTGCCAGCAGCCAGAAGGGACTAGCGTCCTCCTACGAGCAGTACTTC.